This entry features one T cell receptor (beta chain) sequence. Its antigen is still unknown. Assay: immunoSEQ multiplex PCR; the TCRdb copy retains only in-frame clones and omits some. The sample contains fewer than 3,000 clones, 70% of which appear only once. V was clipped by 6 bases and J by 0 bases; unmatched bases: 8. The CDR3 is 16 residues long. From germline, CDR1 is MNHEY and CDR2 SMNVEV (reference sequence). These data come from a study of T cell therapy after organ transplantation. Source: CD8+ T cells from blood, taken before autologous CMV-specific T cell therapy. The TCR sequence derives from a human patient who had received a solid organ transplant and had CMV disease. The J gene is TRBJ2-5, the V gene TRBV27; TRBD1 matches at 9 bases. CDR3 sequence: CASSYRQGGYQETQYF. The CDR3 DNA sequence: TGTGCCAGCAGCTACAGACAGGGGGGGTACCAAGAGACCCAGTACTTC.